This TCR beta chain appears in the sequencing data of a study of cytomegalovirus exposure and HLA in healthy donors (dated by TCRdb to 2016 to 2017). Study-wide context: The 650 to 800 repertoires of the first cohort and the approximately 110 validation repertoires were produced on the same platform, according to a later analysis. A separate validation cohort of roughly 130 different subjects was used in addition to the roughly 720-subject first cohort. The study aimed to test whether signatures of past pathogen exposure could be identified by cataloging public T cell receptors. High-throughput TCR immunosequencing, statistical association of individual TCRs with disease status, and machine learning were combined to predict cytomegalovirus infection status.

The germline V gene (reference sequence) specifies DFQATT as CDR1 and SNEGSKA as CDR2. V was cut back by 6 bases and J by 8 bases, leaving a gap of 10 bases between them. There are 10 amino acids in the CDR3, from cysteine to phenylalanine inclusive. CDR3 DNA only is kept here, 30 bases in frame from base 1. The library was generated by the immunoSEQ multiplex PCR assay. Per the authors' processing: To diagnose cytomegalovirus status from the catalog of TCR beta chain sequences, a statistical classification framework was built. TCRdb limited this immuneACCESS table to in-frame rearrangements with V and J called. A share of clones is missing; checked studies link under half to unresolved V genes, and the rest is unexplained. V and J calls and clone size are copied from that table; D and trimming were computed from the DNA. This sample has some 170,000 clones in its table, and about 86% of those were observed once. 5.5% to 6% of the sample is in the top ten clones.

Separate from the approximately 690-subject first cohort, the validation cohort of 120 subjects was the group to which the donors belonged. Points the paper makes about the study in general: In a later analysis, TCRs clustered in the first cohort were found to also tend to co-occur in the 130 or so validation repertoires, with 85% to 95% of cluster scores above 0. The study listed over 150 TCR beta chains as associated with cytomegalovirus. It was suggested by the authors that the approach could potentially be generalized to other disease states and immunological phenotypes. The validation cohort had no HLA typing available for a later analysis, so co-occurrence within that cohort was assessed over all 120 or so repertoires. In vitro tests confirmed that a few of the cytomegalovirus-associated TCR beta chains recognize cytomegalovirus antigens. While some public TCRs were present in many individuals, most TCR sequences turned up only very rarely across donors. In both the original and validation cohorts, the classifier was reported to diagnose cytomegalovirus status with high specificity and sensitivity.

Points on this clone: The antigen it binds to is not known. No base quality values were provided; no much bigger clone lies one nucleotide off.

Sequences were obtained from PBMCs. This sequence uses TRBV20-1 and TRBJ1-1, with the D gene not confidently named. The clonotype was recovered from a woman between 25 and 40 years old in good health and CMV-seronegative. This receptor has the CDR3 CSAARSEAFF. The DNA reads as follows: TGCAGTGCGGCGAGATCGGAAGCTTTCTTT.